Shown below are 9 T cell receptor beta chains from a single sample sequenced in a study of brain T cells in children with intractable seizures. Time point of the sample: blood from clinic visit 5 months post-surgery; TSC patient then seizure free. The data were produced by immunoSEQ multiplex PCR, yet TCRdb's version contains in-frame clones alone and is incomplete. The sample carries about 340,000 clones, over 90% recorded once. The specimen comprised peripheral blood, sampled 4 to 5 months after surgery. These receptors came from a boy under two years old with tuberous sclerosis and intractable seizures.

The chain's CDR3 is CSVERDTDTQYF. CDR3 nucleotide sequence: TGCAGCGTTGAGAGGGACACAGATACGCAGTATTTT. J is TRBJ2-3 and V is TRBV29-1; D may be TRBD2 (5 bases). Germline V lookup: CDR1 SQVTM, CDR2 ANQGSEA. This CDR3 contains 12 residues. Trimming took 3 bases from V and 2 from J, leaving 6 bases between them.

The chain recombines TRBV18 with TRBJ2-7, with D unresolved. V dropped 2 bases and J dropped 1 base, with 12 bases sitting between them. The CDR3 totals 15 residues. Looked up from germline, CDR1 is KGHSH and CDR2 is LQKENI. CDR3 in amino acids: CASSPGPPVSYEQYF. The CDR3 bases are TGTGCCAGCTCACCAGGGCCTCCTGTTTCCTACGAGCAGTACTTC.

The rearrangement joins TRBV7-9 to TRBJ1-5; TRBD1 matches at 9 bases. The V gene's germline CDR1 is SEHNR and CDR2 FQNEAQ (reference sequence). CDR3 length: 15 residues. J was trimmed by 5 bases and V by 5 bases; bases with no gene match: 7. The DNA of the CDR3 is TGTGCCAGCAGCCCCGGGACAGGGAGGGATCAGCCCCAGCATTTT. Its protein is CASSPGTGRDQPQHF.

This chain links TRBV4-1 with TRBJ1-2, with D possibly being TRBD1 (5 bases). Per germline, CDR1 MGHRA and CDR2 YSYEKL. The CDR3 is made up of 15 amino acids. V shed 0 bases and J shed 4 bases, with 12 bases lying between them. The chain's CDR3 is CASSQDPGPGYGYTF. The CDR3 coding sequence is TGCGCCAGCAGCCAAGATCCAGGGCCGGGCTATGGCTACACCTTC.

V and J are TRBV4-2 and TRBJ2-7; TRBD1 agrees at 8 bases. This CDR3 region has 15 residues. Germline loops: CDR1 LGHNA, CDR2 YNFKEQ. V was clipped by 1 base and J by 6 bases; unmatched bases: 8. As DNA, the CDR3 is TGTGCCAGCAGCCAAGCACACCTCGGACAGGGCGAGCAGTACTTC. This encodes CASSQAHLGQGEQYF.

This sequence joins TRBV15 and TRBJ1-5; D is unresolved. Trimming removed 5 bases at V and 0 bases at J, with 11 bases between. Germline CDR1 reads LNHNV; CDR2 reads YYDKDF (reference sequence). This CDR3 spans 15 amino acids. The CDR3 loop is CATSVQLISNQPQHF. Here the CDR3 DNA reads TGTGCCACCAGCGTACAGTTGATTAGCAATCAGCCCCAGCATTTT.

Concerning this clone: Other DNA sequences from this sample encode an identical CDR3 as well. The chain links TRBV30 to TRBJ2-6, with D unresolved. In germline, CDR1 is GTSNPN, CDR2 SVGIG (reference sequence). The CDR3 runs to 14 residues. Deletions cut 2 bases from V and 1 base from J, with 6 bases between. CDR3 sequence: CAWSSGSGANVLTF. In DNA, the CDR3 is TGTGCCTGGAGTAGTGGTTCTGGGGCCAACGTCCTGACTTTC.

The rearrangement joins TRBV7-2 to TRBJ2-5, with TRBD2 as a possible D gene (5 bases). Germline loops: CDR1 SGHTA, CDR2 FQGNSA. V was clipped by 5 bases and J by 3 bases, with 16 bases between them. The CDR3 has 15 amino acids. In DNA form, the CDR3 reads TGTGCCAGCAGCGCAGTTTGGTACGGGAAAGAGACCCAGTACTTC. Translation: CASSAVWYGKETQYF. Complete variable domain (other parts from reference TRBV7-2 and TRBJ2-5): GAGVSQSPSNKVTEKGKDVELRCDPISGHTALYWYRQSLGQGLEFLIYFQGNSAPDKSGLPSDRFSAERTGGSVSTLTIQRTQQEDSAVYLCASSAVWYGKETQYFGPGTRLLVL.

The V call is TRBV7-9, the J call TRBJ2-4; the D is unclear. The CDR3 has 17 residues. Germline V gene sequence: CDR1 SEHNR, CDR2 FQNEAQ (reference sequence). Trimming removed 1 base at V and 2 bases at J, with 15 bases between. CDR3 DNA: TGTGCCAGCAGCTTAGGTTTGGCTATCGGACCCAAAAACATTCAGTACTTC. This sequence encodes CASSLGLAIGPKNIQYF. The complete variable domain, with remaining parts taken from reference TRBV7-9 and TRBJ2-4, reads DTGVSQNPRHKITKRGQNVTFRCDPISEHNRLYWYRQTLGQGPEFLTYFQNEAQLEKSRLLSDRFSAERPKGSFSTLEIQRTEQGDSAMYLCASSLGLAIGPKNIQYFGAGTRLSVL.